Here is one T cell receptor beta chain with its context. Its antigen is undetermined. These data belong to a study of PD-1 blockade in classical Hodgkin lymphoma. Notes on the study in general: Complete responders showed a baseline diversity that resembled the diversity of newly diagnosed patients.

The assay was immunoSEQ multiplex PCR, and TCRdb's table has in-frame clones only and misses some. This sample carries roughly 14,000 clones, 85% to 90% of them seen once, and the ten largest clones take 4.6%. V shed 6 bases and J 3 bases; nucleotides not matched to a gene: 7. The CDR3 loop spans 14 amino acids. CDR1 is MNHEY and CDR2 is SMNVEV in the germline V gene (reference sequence). No patient escaped relapse after autologous stem cell transplantation, and brentuximab vedotin exposure varied. The TCR originated in a human donor with classical Hodgkin lymphoma. The rearrangement links TRBV27 to TRBJ1-1, with 7 bases that match TRBD1. The source material was peripheral blood mononuclear cells (PBMCs), sampled at baseline. The CDR3 coding sequence is TGTGCCAGCAGCCTCAGGGGGTATCACACTGAAGCTTTCTTT. This translates into CASSLRGYHTEAFF.